This T cell receptor beta chain was obtained from a study of CD8+ T cells in alopecia areata. Study summary: At a dose of 5 to 10 mg twice daily, oral tofacitinib was given to treated patients.

Germline CDR1 SEHNR, CDR2 FQNEAQ (reference sequence). The V gene lost 3 bases and the J gene lost 4 bases, with 15 bases spanning the gap. This CDR3 contains 15 residues. Investigators isolated RNA and reverse transcribed it into cDNA to act as the sequencing template. Clones were sequenced by immunoSEQ multiplex PCR, and TCRdb holds only the in-frame ones, with some missing. The sample consists of some 120,000 clones, roughly three fifths of them appearing once. Collection of lesional scalp punch biopsies and peripheral blood was performed in alopecia areata patients. Investigators sorted PBMCs to obtain both CD4+ and CD8+ T cells.

The gene calls are TRBV7-9 and TRBJ2-5, with D perhaps TRBD2 (7 bases). This receptor was obtained from a human donor with alopecia areata. The sequenced sample was CD4+ T cells sorted from blood, obtained at week 0. The CDR3 sequence: CASSLRGPGGETQYF. In DNA form, the CDR3 reads TGTGCCAGCAGCTTGCGGGGGCCAGGAGGAGAGACCCAGTACTTC. Together with reference TRBV7-9 and TRBJ2-5, the CDR3 gives the full variable domain: DTGVSQNPRHKITKRGQNVTFRCDPISEHNRLYWYRQTLGQGPEFLTYFQNEAQLEKSRLLSDRFSAERPKGSFSTLEIQRTEQGDSAMYLCASSLRGPGGETQYFGPGTRLLVL.